This T cell receptor (beta chain) comes out of a study of regulatory T cells in long-lasting Graves disease (dated by TCRdb to the early 2020s). Notes on the research overall: Newly diagnosed Graves' disease patients had taken antithyroid drugs for less than 3 months. Persistent Graves' disease patients were compared with newly diagnosed Graves' disease patients by peripheral blood TCR sequencing and RNA sequencing. The study was registered as a clinical trial and conducted in China. TCR sequencing covered roughly 13 persistent and 20 or so newly diagnosed Graves' disease patients, 33 samples in total.

For CDR1 and CDR2, the germline V gene lists SGHTA and FQGNSA. The cysteine opens and the phenylalanine closes a CDR3 of 15 amino acids. The DNA shown is the 45-base CDR3, in frame from base 1. The germline V and J ends show losses of 6 bases and 5 bases respectively, and no gene match explains 12 bases of the junction. What the time point label conveys for this sample: newly diagnosed GD, antithyroid drugs for less than 3 months. For both TCR sequencing and RNA sequencing, RNA was extracted from PBMCs using TRIzol. The diagnosis of Graves' disease was made according to American Thyroid Association guidelines. Recruitment of patients was carried out at an endocrinology department in Xi'an, China. Each patient gave roughly 8.4 milliliters of peripheral blood, collected in an EDTA anticoagulant tube. Ficoll Paque Plus density gradient separation was used to isolate PBMCs, and no further T cell sorting was performed. RNA quality was checked with an Agilent 2100 Bioanalyzer and agarose gel, and concentration with a NanoDrop 2000.

This clonotype appeared many times. The target of this receptor is not known. Base qualities are missing; no much larger clone stands one base away. Paper-wide results and their limitations: Persistent disease showed preferential use of TRBV28, TRBJ1-2 and TRBJ2-5, whereas newly diagnosed disease favored TRBV20-1 and TRBJ2-1. Sequencing and analysis were restricted to the TCR beta chain. The authors noted that the small sample size was a limitation that may lower accuracy. More public clonotypes were shared among persistent patients (2,741) than among newly diagnosed patients (roughly 960). Compared with newly diagnosed patients, patients with persistent Graves' disease had lower TCR Shannon entropy and fewer highly expanded clones, which suggests clonal expansion. Only peripheral blood was studied, because thyroid tissue, the primary lesion, was inaccessible.

The library was generated by multiplex PCR. Data came from an Illumina HiSeq 4000. TCR beta libraries were built with iRepertoire HTBI primers and Arm-PCR amplification of CDR3 regions. PCR products were gel purified before sequencing. Processing in the source paper ran as follows. Gene usage analysis of CDR3 amino acid clonotypes relied on the 60 or so TRBV and around 14 TRBJ segments identified across samples. COPE and FqMerger were used to merge filtered high-quality paired reads into contigs. Contigs were aligned with BLAST to IMGT TRBV, TRBD and TRBJ reference genes, and CDR3 was defined per IMGT. Any clonotype with a frequency above 0.1% was classified as a highly expanded clone. Repertoire diversity was measured by Shannon entropy, and V-J evenness by the Gini coefficient. A clonotype was considered public if more than one individual shared it. Starting from the raw public reads, TCRdb applied fastp trimming at Q25, assembled clones with MiXCR and retained in-frame beta chains. CDR3 protein duplicates are merged, each entry listing the most common genes and DNA. TCRdb assigned the V and J calls; the authors' analysis was not used. This sample lists about 210,000 distinct CDR3 sequences; roughly a fifth were detected once. The top ten constitute 12% of the sample.

These same data were also listed under a study on T cells in Graves' hyperthyroidism and ophthalmopathy. In that second paper, the authors write: Graves' hyperthyroidism was defined as stable when no progression to ophthalmopathy occurred over 18 months of follow-up. Hyperthyroidism patients were newly diagnosed, with disease duration under 2 months, and aged 18 to 65 years. Any patient with an uncontrolled infection, another autoimmune disease, pregnancy or lactation was excluded. Diagnoses were based on clinical symptoms, serum thyroxine and TRAb, thyroid ultrasound and orbital computed tomography. The TCR CDR3 was subjected to a first round of RT-PCR using the HTBI primer set and the Qiagen OneStep RT-PCR kit. Most expanded thyroid clonotypes (frequency above 0.001) were also detected in blood, a finding suggesting that blood repertoires may reflect thyroid immune responses. A model built on a 13 V-J signature distinguished ophthalmopathy from stable hyperthyroidism, reaching about 88% sensitivity and under 84% specificity in cross-validation and 80%/75% in testing. In validation, the model predicted progression to ophthalmopathy with 55% to 71% sensitivity and about 73% specificity, a median of about six months before onset. To identify TCR V-J signatures that set the groups apart, the researchers used a discovery cohort of about a hundred patients, made up of fewer than 50 with Graves' ophthalmopathy and 55 to 65 with stable Graves' hyperthyroidism. Prospective prediction of ophthalmopathy was tested in an independent validation cohort of fewer than 20 hyperthyroidism patients and 17 patients who later progressed to ophthalmopathy. For training and testing, the 100 patients in the discovery cohort were randomly divided in a 7:3 ratio. The study also compared thyroid tissue and blood T-cell repertoires from a handful of Graves' hyperthyroidism patients. Following sampling, methimazole starting at 30 mg daily was given to hyperthyroidism patients, and high-dose intravenous methylprednisolone was given to ophthalmopathy patients. The libraries were constructed in a second round of multiplex PCR and then size-selected and purified. Libraries were sequenced paired-end with 100 bp reads on an Illumina HiSeq2000. Raw data were processed with SOAPnuke, discarding reads with adapters, uncalled bases, mean Phred below 15, or no exact constant-primer or identifier match. High-quality paired reads were merged with COPE v1.2.5, and unique nucleotide sequences were defined as clonotypes. Clonotypes were aligned to IMGT TRBV, TRBD and TRBJ reference segments using MiTCR v1.1. Analysis was restricted to V-J combinations with a frequency above 0.0001, which covered 99% to 99.2% of repertoires. A TCS score was defined as the ratio of F50 (clonal expansion) to E x V (chaos), with BLOSUM62-based TCRdist applied between CDR3 peptides within each V-J. Welch's t-statistics and random forest reduced approximately 520 V-J features to 13, which were used in a naive Bayes classifier (R e1071). No statistical method was used to fix the sample size in advance, and group allocation was not hidden from the investigators. According to the paper, TCR Vbeta CDR3 sequencing was carried out on about 140 peripheral blood samples, which came from more than 40 ophthalmopathy, under 80 hyperthyroidism and about 17 progressor patients.

This clonotype was obtained from a woman aged 30 to 39 with Graves disease. Donor details come from another sample of the same person, matched by shared clones. The specimen comprised peripheral blood mononuclear cells (PBMCs), sampled at new diagnosis, from a patient treated with antithyroid drugs. The rearranged segments are TRBV7-2 and TRBJ2-7, and 8 bases in between align with TRBD2. The CDR3 protein is CASRGTGGGSHEQYF. The sequenced DNA is TGTGCCAGCAGGGGGACGGGCGGGGGGAGCCACGAGCAGTACTTC.